Following are 3 T cell receptor beta chains from one sample sequenced in a study of shared clonotypes between healthy human individuals. Only in-frame clones appear in the TCRdb table, and some are missing; sequencing was by immunoSEQ multiplex PCR. The table records millions of clones, approximately 93% of them present only once. The sequenced sample consisted of naive CD4+ T cells from PBMCs. Subset defined: CD45RA+ positively selected. These receptors originate from a man aged 18 to 30 in good health. Some clones in this sample may be carry-over from other donors' samples.

The chain is built from TRBV28 and TRBJ1-1, with D perhaps TRBD1 (6 bases). Trimming cost V 4 bases and J 1 base, with 10 bases left between them. Germline V lookup: CDR1 MDHEN, CDR2 SYDVKM. This CDR3 is built from 14 residues. The CDR3 sequence: CASSWDTRNTEAFF. In DNA form, the CDR3 reads TGTGCCAGCAGTTGGGACACTCGGAACACTGAAGCTTTCTTT.

This chain links TRBV19 with TRBJ1-5; 11 bases are a match to TRBD1. Germline V gene lookup returns CDR1 LNHDA and CDR2 SQIVND (reference sequence). This CDR3 is 16 amino acids long. Losses at the gene ends were 5 bases for V and 6 bases for J; bases not matched to a gene: 9. CDR3 in amino acids: CASSPTDRGLSQPQHF. The CDR3 nucleotides are TGTGCCAGTAGTCCAACGGACAGGGGGCTGAGTCAGCCCCAGCATTTT. The whole variable domain, filled in from reference TRBV19 and TRBJ1-5, reads DGGITQSPKYLFRKEGQNVTLSCEQNLNHDAMYWYRQDPGQGLRLIYYSQIVNDFQKGDIAEGYSVSREKKESFPLTVTSAQKNPTAFYLCASSPTDRGLSQPQHFGDGTRLSIL.

The rearrangement joins TRBV6-6 to TRBJ1-5; 9 bases are a match to TRBD1. V lost 6 bases, J lost 6 bases, and 9 bases stayed unmatched. The CDR3 loop spans 15 amino acids. Per germline, CDR1 MNHNY and CDR2 SVGAGI (reference sequence). The CDR3: CASRPPTGGIQPQHF. In nucleotides, the CDR3 is TGTGCCAGCAGACCCCCGACAGGGGGGATTCAGCCCCAGCATTTT.